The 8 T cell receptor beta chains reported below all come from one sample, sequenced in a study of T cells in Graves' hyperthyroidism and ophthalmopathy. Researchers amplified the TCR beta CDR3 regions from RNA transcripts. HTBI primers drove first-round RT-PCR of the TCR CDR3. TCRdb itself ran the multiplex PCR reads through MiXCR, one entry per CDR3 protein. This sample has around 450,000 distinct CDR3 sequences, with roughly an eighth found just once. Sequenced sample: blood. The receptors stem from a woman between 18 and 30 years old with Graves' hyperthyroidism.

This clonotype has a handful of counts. CDR3 loop: CASSFFQEEETQYF. In DNA form, the CDR3 reads TGTGCCAGCAGCTTTTTTCAAGAGGAAGAGACCCAGTACTTC. The chain carries TRBV7-9 and TRBJ2-5; D unresolved. The CDR3 is made up of 14 amino acids. Germline V gene data show CDR1 as SEHNR and CDR2 as FQNEAQ (reference sequence). V was cut by 3 bases and J by 3 bases, with 11 bases left in between. Complete variable domain (other parts from reference TRBV7-9 and TRBJ2-5): DTGVSQNPRHKITKRGQNVTFRCDPISEHNRLYWYRQTLGQGPEFLTYFQNEAQLEKSRLLSDRFSAERPKGSFSTLEIQRTEQGDSAMYLCASSFFQEEETQYFGPGTRLLVL.

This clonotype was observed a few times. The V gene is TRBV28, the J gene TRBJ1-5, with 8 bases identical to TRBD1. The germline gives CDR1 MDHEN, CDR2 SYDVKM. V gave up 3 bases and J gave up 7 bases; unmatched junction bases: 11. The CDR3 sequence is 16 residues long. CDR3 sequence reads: CASSFGLGTGGQPQHF. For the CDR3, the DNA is TGTGCCAGCAGTTTCGGATTGGGCACAGGGGGACAGCCCCAGCATTTT.

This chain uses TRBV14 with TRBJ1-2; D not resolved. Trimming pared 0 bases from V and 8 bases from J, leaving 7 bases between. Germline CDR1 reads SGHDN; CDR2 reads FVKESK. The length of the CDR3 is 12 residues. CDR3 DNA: TGTGCCAGCAGCCAAGATCGGCTAGGCTACACCTTC. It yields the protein CASSQDRLGYTF.

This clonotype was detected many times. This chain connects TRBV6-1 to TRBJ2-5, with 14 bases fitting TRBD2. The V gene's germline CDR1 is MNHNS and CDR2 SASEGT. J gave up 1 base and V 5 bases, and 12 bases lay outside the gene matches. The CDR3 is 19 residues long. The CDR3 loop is CASSFPPPGLAGVQETQYF. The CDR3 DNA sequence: TGTGCCAGCAGTTTTCCCCCTCCGGGACTAGCGGGAGTCCAAGAGACCCAGTACTTC.

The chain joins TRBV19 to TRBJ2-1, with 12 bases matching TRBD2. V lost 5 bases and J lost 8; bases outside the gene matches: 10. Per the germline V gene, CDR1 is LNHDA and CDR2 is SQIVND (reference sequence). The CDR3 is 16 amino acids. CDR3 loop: CASSDPGTSGSDEQFF. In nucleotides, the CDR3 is TGTGCCAGTAGTGATCCCGGGACTAGCGGGTCGGATGAGCAGTTCTTC.

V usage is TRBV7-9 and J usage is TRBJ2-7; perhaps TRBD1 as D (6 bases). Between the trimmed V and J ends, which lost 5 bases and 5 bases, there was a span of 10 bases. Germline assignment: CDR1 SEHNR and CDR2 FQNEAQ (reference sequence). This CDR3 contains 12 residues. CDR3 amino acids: CASSKGQHEQYF. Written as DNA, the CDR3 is TGTGCCAGCAGCAAGGGACAACACGAGCAGTACTTC.

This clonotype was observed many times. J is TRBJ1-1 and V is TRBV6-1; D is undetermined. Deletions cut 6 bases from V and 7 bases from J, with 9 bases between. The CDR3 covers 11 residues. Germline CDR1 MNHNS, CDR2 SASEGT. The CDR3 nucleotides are TGTGCCAGCAGACAGATCCATGAAGCTTTCTTT. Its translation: CASRQIHEAFF.

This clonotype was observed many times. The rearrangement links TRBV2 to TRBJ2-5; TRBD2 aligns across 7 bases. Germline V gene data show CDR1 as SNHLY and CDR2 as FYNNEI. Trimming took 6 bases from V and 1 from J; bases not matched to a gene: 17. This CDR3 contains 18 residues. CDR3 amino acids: CASRLFGHSGLSQETQYF. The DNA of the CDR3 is TGTGCCAGCAGACTCTTTGGTCATAGCGGGCTCTCCCAAGAGACCCAGTACTTC.